Sequencing of this TCR beta chain was carried out in a study of cytomegalovirus exposure and HLA in healthy donors. This clone has more than one count but fewer than ten. PCR employed 60 Vbeta and 13 Jbeta primers. The data were produced by immunoSEQ multiplex PCR, yet TCRdb's version contains in-frame clones alone and is incomplete. This repertoire shows 200,000 to 250,000 clones, about 78% found once; its top ten account for under 3%. The germline V gene has CDR1 MNHNS and CDR2 SASEGT. This CDR3 spans 14 amino acids. Trimming took 6 bases from V and 1 from J; bases not matched to a gene: 3. The sample was PBMCs. The source of this sequence is a young woman in good health and CMV-seronegative. V gene TRBV6-1 combines with J gene TRBJ1-5; 7 bases fit TRBD1. This chain's CDR3 is CASRGTVSNQPQHF. The CDR3 bases are TGTGCCAGCAGAGGGACAGTCAGCAATCAGCCCCAGCATTTT.